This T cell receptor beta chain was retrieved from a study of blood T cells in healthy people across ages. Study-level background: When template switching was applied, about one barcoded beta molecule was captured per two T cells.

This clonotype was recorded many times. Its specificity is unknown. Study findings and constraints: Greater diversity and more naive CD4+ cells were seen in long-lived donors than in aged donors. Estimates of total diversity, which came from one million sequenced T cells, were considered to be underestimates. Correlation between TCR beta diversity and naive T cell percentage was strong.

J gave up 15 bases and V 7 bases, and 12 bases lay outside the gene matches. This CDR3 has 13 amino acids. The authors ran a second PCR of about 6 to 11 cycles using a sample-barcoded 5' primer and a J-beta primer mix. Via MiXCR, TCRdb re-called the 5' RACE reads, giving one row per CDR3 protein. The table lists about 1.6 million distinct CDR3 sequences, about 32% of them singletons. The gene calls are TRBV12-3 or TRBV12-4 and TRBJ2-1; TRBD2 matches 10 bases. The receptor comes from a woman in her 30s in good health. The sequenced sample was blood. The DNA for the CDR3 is TGTGCCAGCACCGCGGCCCTAGCGGGAGTTCTGTTCTTC. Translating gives CASTAALAGVLFF.